This T cell receptor (beta chain) emerged from a study of blood T cell repertoires in COVID-19. Study details: Collection of acute and convalescent COVID-19 samples took place in the United States, Italy and Spain. PBMCs, B-cell-depleted T cells, or T cells were the source of the cDNA or gDNA that made up the material.

Trimming took 7 bases from V and 1 from J; bases not matched to a gene: 18. CDR3 length equals 18 residues. Per germline, CDR1 SNHLY and CDR2 FYNNEI. Per the authors' pipeline: Using reference gene primer amplification, nucleated cell counts were estimated. Profiled with immunoSEQ multiplex PCR; TCRdb holds only in-frame clones, not every one. D and trimming were read from the DNA, whereas the V and J calls and clone size are those reported in that table. The data show roughly 180,000 clones, with roughly 80% seen just once and roughly 5.1% held by the top ten. The chain couples TRBV2 to TRBJ1-2; TRBD1 agrees at 7 bases. The sequence derives from a woman younger than 45 with acute or convalescent COVID-19. The specimen sequenced was peripheral blood. The CDR3 loop reads CASISSAGTAALNYGYTF. CDR3 in DNA: TGTGCCAGCATATCCAGCGCTGGGACAGCCGCCCTTAACTATGGCTACACCTTC.